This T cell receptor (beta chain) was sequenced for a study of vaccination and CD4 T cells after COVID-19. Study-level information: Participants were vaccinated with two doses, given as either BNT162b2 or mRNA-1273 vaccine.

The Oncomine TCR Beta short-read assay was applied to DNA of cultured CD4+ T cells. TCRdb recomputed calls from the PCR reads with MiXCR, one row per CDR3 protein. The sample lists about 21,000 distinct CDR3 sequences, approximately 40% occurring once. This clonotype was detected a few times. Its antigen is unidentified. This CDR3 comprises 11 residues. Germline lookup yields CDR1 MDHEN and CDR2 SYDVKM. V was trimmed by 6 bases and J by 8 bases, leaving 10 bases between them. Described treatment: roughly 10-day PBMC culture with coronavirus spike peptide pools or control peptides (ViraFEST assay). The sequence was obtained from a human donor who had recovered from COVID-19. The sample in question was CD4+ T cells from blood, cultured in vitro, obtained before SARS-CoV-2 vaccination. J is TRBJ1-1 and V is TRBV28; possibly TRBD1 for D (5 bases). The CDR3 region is CASRGRPEAFF. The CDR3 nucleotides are TGTGCCAGCAGGGGACGGCCAGAAGCTTTCTTT.